The clone carrying this T cell receptor beta chain appeared a few times. TCR sequencing used cDNA made by reverse transcription of extracted RNA. The repertoire was sequenced with immunoSEQ multiplex PCR; TCRdb's copy has only in-frame clones and lacks some. Of 200,000 to 250,000 clones listed, 57% are singletons. These data originate in a study of CD8+ T cells in alopecia areata. The wider study: Tofacitinib was taken orally by treated patients, and the dose was 5 to 10 mg twice daily. The protocol delivered tofacitinib for 6 to 18 months, then withdrew it for 6 months.

The germline V gene encodes CDR1 MNHEY and CDR2 SMNVEV (reference sequence). The CDR3 spans 12 residues. With V trimmed by 5 bases and J by 4 bases, 1 base remained unmatched. Alopecia areata patients provided lesional scalp punch biopsies and peripheral blood, both collected for the study. Material: CD4+ T cells sorted from blood, obtained at week 0. The TCR was taken from a human donor with alopecia areata. The rearrangement joins TRBV27 to TRBJ1-2; TRBD1 agrees at 7 bases. The CDR3: CASSGTVYGYTF. The CDR3 DNA reads as TGTGCCAGCAGTGGGACAGTCTATGGCTACACCTTC.